This T cell receptor beta chain was captured in a study of early stage breast cancer tumors. This clone has a handful of counts. Its antigen is unknown. Assay: immunoSEQ multiplex PCR; the TCRdb copy retains only in-frame clones and omits some. The sample lists 7,000 to 8,500 clones, approximately 80% occurring once. General study results and limits: Tumor and normal breast were distinguished via blood comparison in 14 of 16 patients.

The V and J ends lost 5 bases and 14 bases respectively, with 16 bases between them. Germline assignment: CDR1 SGHVS and CDR2 FNYEAQ. The CDR3 is 12 amino acids. Sequencing used normal breast tissue next to the tumor. The chain carries TRBV7-6 and TRBJ2-1; no definite D call. This receptor was taken from a person aged 55 to 69 with breast cancer. The CDR3 nucleotides read TGTGCCAGCAGCCCCACTTTTGAACTGAAGTTCTTC. This translates into CASSPTFELKFF.